This TCR beta chain originates from a study of Ad26.COV2.S vaccination and SARS-CoV-2 variants. Overall study: The donor belonged to the COV1001 Ad26.COV2.S trial arm.

Regarding treatment: about 20 received Ad26.COV2.S at low or high dose, single or two shots; several received placebo; per-sample allocation not given. Sampling was performed 63 days after the first vaccine or placebo injection. Trimming took off 0 bases at V and 4 bases at J, with 7 bases between the two ends. In germline, CDR1 is SGHDT, CDR2 YYEEEE. CDR3 size: 14 residues. Clones were read by immunoSEQ multiplex PCR, and TCRdb kept only the in-frame ones, dropping some. The data show 300,000 to 400,000 clones, 70% to 90% seen once. A word on this clone: Distinct nucleotide sequences in the sample also encode this CDR3.

The sequence was obtained from a person aged 18-60 years who received the Ad26.COV2.S COVID-19 vaccine or a placebo. This sample comprised peripheral blood, obtained in a trial of Ad26.COV2.S vaccine versus placebo. This chain joins TRBV5-6 and TRBJ2-2; D is perhaps TRBD1 (5 bases). This CDR3 reads CASSLDRSTGELFF. CDR3 nucleotide sequence: TGTGCCAGCAGCTTGGACAGGAGCACCGGGGAGCTGTTTTTT.